This TCR beta chain was identified during a study of T cell clonotyping in hematopoietic cell transplantation. This CDR3 region has 15 residues. TCRdb's table, derived via immunoSEQ multiplex PCR, lists solely in-frame clones and lacks some. This table has about 50,000 clones, approximately 90% appearing once. Study outcomes and limitations: Higher Inverse Simpson Index values in graft donor and pretransplant recipient predicted broader posttransplant TCR diversity.

Time point: recipient sample about 28 days before transplant, after cytoreduction. In the case of this clone: Antigen: not known. Compared with germline, one end of the junction differs, possibly owing to a read error.

The gene calls are TRBV23-1 and TRBJ1-4; D is undetermined. TRBV23-1 is an ORF for which the function is uncertain. Material: peripheral blood mononuclear cells, obtained before stem cell transplant. The clonotype originates from a man aged 55 to 70 with biphenotypic leukemia. Some clones in this sample may be carry-over from other donors' samples. The CDR3 coding sequence is TGCGCCAGCAGTCAATCGCTGGACTTAAATGGAAAACTGTTTTTT. As protein: CASSQSLDLNGKLFF.